The clone carrying this T cell receptor beta chain was counted ten times or more. Its antigen is currently unknown. The entry originates in a study of T cells in Graves' hyperthyroidism and ophthalmopathy. Turning to the study itself: Peripheral blood was secured at the point of initial diagnosis, before any treatment.

Patients having uncontrolled infection, another autoimmune disease, pregnancy or lactation were not included. Diagnoses used clinical symptoms, serum thyroxine and TRAb, thyroid ultrasound and orbital computed tomography. From RNA transcripts, TCR beta CDR3 regions were amplified. When the TCR CDR3 underwent first-round RT-PCR, the HTBI primer set was used. TCRdb reprocessed the multiplex PCR reads with MiXCR, giving one entry per CDR3 protein. The sample lists about 350,000 distinct CDR3 sequences, roughly 15% seen once, with roughly a fifth in the top ten. Study-wide results and caveats: Blood shared most expanded thyroid clonotypes above 0.001.

The CDR3 has 18 amino acids. Germline V gene lookup returns CDR1 MDHEN and CDR2 SYDVKM. Between the trimmed V and J ends, which lost 4 bases and 3 bases, there was a span of 24 bases. Sequences were obtained from blood. The clonotype was recovered from an older woman with Graves' ophthalmopathy. The gene calls are TRBV28 and TRBJ1-1; TRBD1 is a possible D gene (6 bases). The chain's CDR3 is CASSSLIGERAGDTEAFF. DNA for the CDR3: TGTGCCAGCAGTTCACTTATAGGGGAAAGGGCAGGGGACACTGAAGCTTTCTTT.